This T cell receptor beta chain comes out of a study of siplizumab effects on memory and regulatory T cells. General study results and limits: The authors did not confirm suppressive function in proliferating Tregs from siplizumab cultures.

Data came from immunoSEQ multiplex PCR; TCRdb stores just in-frame clones and leaves some out. This table has about 100,000 clones, 75% to 95% appearing once. This clone was observed a single time. Antigen unknown. The V and J ends lost 3 bases and 2 bases respectively, with 7 bases between them. Germline V CDR1 and CDR2: MNHEY, SMNVEV (reference sequence). The CDR3 spans 13 residues. Source material: CD4+ T cells sorted from blood. The genes are TRBV27 and TRBJ1-2; D uncertain. The sequence was collected from a human donor in good health. In nucleotides, the CDR3 is TGTGCCAGCAGTTTTGGAGTAAACTATGGCTACACCTTC. Translated: CASSFGVNYGYTF.